The 16 T cell receptor beta chains below come from one sample, sequenced in a study of cytomegalovirus exposure and HLA in healthy donors. With 60 Vbeta and 13 Jbeta primers, the PCR was carried out. Measured with immunoSEQ multiplex PCR; TCRdb has only the in-frame clones, and not every one. The sample yields hundreds of thousands of clones, almost 80% seen once. Sequenced: PBMCs. The receptors were gathered from a male donor in good health and CMV-seronegative.

The CDR3 DNA sequence: TGTGCCTCAAAAGGGGGGCTAGCGGGAGGAGACACCGGGGAGCTGTTTTTT. It specifies CASKGGLAGGDTGELFF. The chain couples TRBV10-3 to TRBJ2-2; 11 bases match TRBD2. V lost 11 bases and J lost 3; bases outside the gene matches: 14. Germline V gene lookup returns CDR1 ENHRY and CDR2 SYGVKD. This CDR3 region has 17 residues.

The rearrangement links TRBV28 to TRBJ1-2; TRBD1 aligns across 7 bases. Unmatched junction bases numbered 11, after V lost 2 bases and J lost 5 bases. The germline V gene has CDR1 MDHEN and CDR2 SYDVKM. The CDR3 is made up of 16 amino acids. In DNA, the CDR3 is TGTGCCAGCAGTTTACCACTTGGGACAGTCACTTATGGCTACACCTTC. It translates to CASSLPLGTVTYGYTF.

This chain uses TRBV30 with TRBJ1-5; tentative D call: TRBD1 (5 bases). The CDR3 sequence is 14 residues long. V lost 2 bases and J lost 1, with 9 bases in between. Germline values: CDR1 GTSNPN, CDR2 SVGIG (reference sequence). The CDR3 is CAWSYAGSNQPQHF. The CDR3 coding sequence is TGTGCCTGGAGTTACGCAGGGAGCAATCAGCCCCAGCATTTT.

This chain links TRBV7-3 with TRBJ2-5, with D possibly TRBD1 on 5 matching bases. Germline CDR1 reads SGHTA; CDR2 reads FQGTGA. Between the trimmed V and J ends, which lost 2 bases and 5 bases, there was a span of 9 bases. There are 13 residues in the CDR3. CDR3 residues: CASSLARAETQYF. CDR3 DNA: TGTGCCAGCAGCTTAGCCAGGGCCGAGACCCAGTACTTC.

The chain has TRBV30 and TRBJ1-3; D is undetermined. Per germline, CDR1 GTSNPN and CDR2 SVGIG (reference sequence). CDR3 length equals 12 residues. The V gene lost 5 bases and the J gene lost 7 bases, with 12 bases spanning the gap. This chain's CDR3 is CAWGTDGNTIYF. CDR3 bases: TGTGCCTGGGGAACCGACGGGAACACCATATATTTT.

With respect to this clone: The same CDR3 can be traced to other DNA sequences in this sample. The chain is built from TRBV7-9 and TRBJ2-3, with a tentative D call TRBD1 (6 bases). In germline, CDR1 is SEHNR, CDR2 FQNEAQ (reference sequence). V lost 4 bases to trimming and J lost 0 bases, with 11 bases between them. CDR3 length: 15 amino acids. CDR3 amino acids: CASSSPGASTDTQYF. CDR3 DNA sequence: TGTGCCAGCAGCTCACCAGGGGCTAGCACAGATACGCAGTATTTT.

This clone has a handful of counts. The chain combines TRBV6-5 with TRBJ1-3, with a possible D match to TRBD1 (6 bases). V gave up 5 bases and J gave up 2 bases, with 13 bases separating them. Germline V CDR1 and CDR2: MNHEY, SVGAGI. This CDR3 is 15 amino acids long. The CDR3: CASSSTGSAGNTIYF. CDR3 DNA sequence: TGTGCCAGCAGTAGTACAGGGTCGGCTGGAAACACCATATATTTT.

This clone was seen more than once but under ten times. J is TRBJ2-5 and V is TRBV7-9; D remains ambiguous. Germline CDR1 is SEHNR and CDR2 is FQNEAQ (reference sequence). There are 15 residues in the CDR3. V was clipped by 1 base and J by 7 bases, with 16 bases between them. In DNA form, the CDR3 reads TGTGCCAGCAGCTTAGGTGAGTGTCCCCTGTCGACCCAGTACTTC. This codes for CASSLGECPLSTQYF.

This sequence joins TRBV27 and TRBJ1-5, with a weak D call TRBD1 (6 bases). V lost 3 bases to trimming and J lost 6 bases, with 12 bases between them. CDR3 size: 14 residues. Germline CDR1 and CDR2: MNHEY and SMNVEV (reference sequence). The CDR3 reads CASSFAGDGQPQHF. Here the CDR3 DNA reads TGTGCCAGCAGTTTTGCAGGGGACGGTCAGCCCCAGCATTTT.

This chain links TRBV28 with TRBJ2-1; TRBD1 might be the D (5 bases). This CDR3 is built from 13 residues. Trimming stripped 7 bases from V and 4 bases from J, with 11 bases between. The germline V gene encodes CDR1 MDHEN and CDR2 SYDVKM. The CDR3 nucleotides read TGTGCCAGCAATCCGGACACGTACAATGAGCAGTTCTTC. Translating it yields CASNPDTYNEQFF.

The genes are TRBV7-9 and TRBJ2-1, with 10 bases lining up with TRBD1. Unmatched junction bases numbered 9, after V lost 5 bases and J lost 5 bases. CDR1 and CDR2 (germline): SEHNR, FQNEAQ (reference sequence). The CDR3 totals 16 residues. The CDR3 DNA is TGTGCCAGCAGCCAACGGACAGGGGGTTTTAACAATGAGCAGTTCTTC. Translated, it gives CASSQRTGGFNNEQFF.

V usage is TRBV7-3 and J usage is TRBJ2-1; 7 positions match TRBD2. CDR3 length: 14 amino acids. Per the germline V gene, CDR1 is SGHTA and CDR2 is FQGTGA. Trimming took 5 bases from V and 7 from J; bases not matched to a gene: 8. CDR3 bases: TGTGCCAGCAGCGAACTAGCGCTTGGGAATGAGCAGTTCTTC. Its protein is CASSELALGNEQFF.

The genes are TRBV30 and TRBJ2-1; perhaps TRBD2 as D (5 bases). Germline V lookup: CDR1 GTSNPN, CDR2 SVGIG (reference sequence). There are 14 residues in the CDR3. Trimming pared 5 bases from V and 8 bases from J, leaving 19 bases between. The CDR3: CAWSLTGSLYEQFF. The CDR3 nucleotides read TGTGCCTGGTCCTTAACTGGGAGTCTCTATGAGCAGTTCTTC.

The sample holds one count of this clone. The chain has TRBV9 and TRBJ1-4; tentative D call: TRBD1 (6 bases). V lost 0 bases and J lost 4, with 10 bases in between. Per germline, CDR1 SGDLS and CDR2 YYNGEE. This CDR3 is built from 15 residues. The CDR3 bases are TGTGCCAGCAGCGTAGGGGGGCCGGATAATGAAAAACTGTTTTTT. Encoded protein: CASSVGGPDNEKLFF. The variable domain in full, completed from reference TRBV9 and TRBJ1-4, reads DSGVTQTPKHLITATGQRVTLRCSPRSGDLSVYWYQQSLDQGLQFLIQYYNGEERAKGNILERFSAQQFPDLHSELNLSSLELGDSALYFCASSVGGPDNEKLFFGSGTQLSVL.

The chain links TRBV19 to TRBJ1-5; a weak D match, TRBD1 (6 bases). V was cut by 8 bases and J by 3 bases, with 23 bases left in between. CDR3 length: 17 residues. Germline V gives CDR1 LNHDA, CDR2 SQIVND (reference sequence). Here the CDR3 DNA reads TGTGCCAGTTCCCCCTGGGACGGACAGTTAAACAATCAGCCCCAGCATTTT. Protein sequence: CASSPWDGQLNNQPQHF. The whole variable domain, remainder taken from reference TRBV19 and TRBJ1-5, is DGGITQSPKYLFRKEGQNVTLSCEQNLNHDAMYWYRQDPGQGLRLIYYSQIVNDFQKGDIAEGYSVSREKKESFPLTVTSAQKNPTAFYLCASSPWDGQLNNQPQHFGDGTRLSIL.

The chain joins TRBV15 to TRBJ2-3, with 12 bases that match TRBD2. This CDR3 has 18 residues. V shed 3 bases, J shed 0 bases, and the junction held 7 bases outside the gene matches. CDR1 and CDR2 from the germline V gene are LNHNV and YYDKDF (reference sequence). The CDR3 here is CATSRTGTSGQSTDTQYF. DNA for the CDR3: TGTGCCACCAGCAGGACCGGGACTAGCGGGCAGAGCACAGATACGCAGTATTTT.